Listed below are T cell receptor beta chains from one sample, sequenced in a study of cytomegalovirus exposure and HLA in healthy donors. Sequencing used immunoSEQ multiplex PCR; TCRdb keeps in-frame clones, though not all of them. Seen here are under 200,000 clones, around 75% observed once, and the top ten hold 1.5% to 2%. Specimen: PBMCs. The receptors come from a woman in her 30s in good health and CMV-seronegative. CDR3s include the opening cysteine and the closing phenylalanine or tryptophan. D genes are given only for firm matches. The size field is filled for only some rows; it gives once, few, many or a size class.

d_call j_call clone_size v_call cdr3_aa cdr3_nt
NA TRBJ2-7 NA TRBV19 CASSIDYTRYEQYF TGTGCCAGTAGTATTGACTATACCCGCTACGAGCAGTACTTC
NA TRBJ1-2 NA TRBV4-1 CASSQIGLTGFNYGYTF TGCGCCAGCAGCCAAATAGGACTCACCGGGTTCAACTATGGCTACACCTTC
NA TRBJ1-2 NA TRBV7-9 CASSFGTYGYTF TGTGCCAGCAGCTTCGGGACATATGGCTACACCTTC
TRBD2 TRBJ2-1 NA TRBV9 CASSPTSGSSYEQFF TGTGCCAGCAGCCCAACTAGCGGGAGTAGCTATGAGCAGTTCTTC
TRBD1 TRBJ1-1 few TRBV19 CASSIIGTGGGNTEAFF TGTGCCAGTAGTATAATCGGGACAGGGGGCGGGAACACTGAAGCTTTCTTT
NA TRBJ1-2 NA TRBV11-2 CASSLADSLGGYTF TGTGCCAGCAGCTTAGCGGACAGTTTGGGTGGCTACACCTTC
TRBD1 TRBJ1-5 NA TRBV7-9 CASGTEGSQPQHF TGTGCCAGTGGGACAGAGGGTAGTCAGCCCCAGCATTTT
NA TRBJ2-3 NA TRBV2 CAGSDLGALLADTQYF TGTGCCGGCAGTGATTTGGGGGCCCTCCTCGCAGATACGCAGTATTTT
NA TRBJ2-5 NA TRBV6-6 CASSYTGVEETQYF TGTGCCAGCAGTTATACGGGGGTGGAAGAGACCCAGTACTTC
TRBD1 TRBJ1-1 few TRBV19 CASSARQGNTEAFF TGTGCCAGTAGTGCACGACAGGGGAACACTGAAGCTTTCTTT
TRBD1 TRBJ1-5 few TRBV18 CASSPGQGNQPQHF TGTGCCAGCTCACCGGGACAGGGAAATCAGCCCCAGCATTTT
NA TRBJ2-5 NA TRBV7-8 CASSLGSGVEETQYF TGTGCCAGCAGCTTAGGTTCCGGGGTCGAGGAGACCCAGTACTTC
NA TRBJ2-7 NA TRBV19 CASRTGAHEQYF TGTGCCAGTAGAACAGGCGCCCACGAGCAGTACTTC
NA TRBJ1-2 NA TRBV1 CTSSQGGTENYGYTF TGCACCAGCAGCCAAGGTGGGACAGAAAACTATGGCTACACCTTC
TRBD2 TRBJ2-7 NA TRBV18 CASSPTSGSYEQYF TGTGCCAGCTCACCGACTAGCGGGAGTTACGAGCAGTACTTC
NA TRBJ2-1 NA TRBV4-2 CASSQDLGGNEQFF TGTGCCAGCAGCCAAGATCTAGGGGGCAATGAGCAGTTCTTC
NA TRBJ2-2 NA TRBV11-2 CASSLVGIFKTGELFF TGTGCCAGCAGCTTAGTTGGCATCTTTAAAACCGGGGAGCTGTTTTTT
NA TRBJ2-7 NA TRBV10-3 CAIMRGGRGYEQYF TGTGCCATCATGAGAGGAGGCCGGGGGTACGAGCAGTACTTC
TRBD1 TRBJ1-1 few TRBV4-3 CASSQGWTGKDTEAFF TGCGCCAGCAGCCAAGGATGGACAGGGAAGGACACTGAAGCTTTCTTT
TRBD2 TRBJ2-1 NA TRBV7-8 CASSSLGREAYNEQFF TGTGCCAGCAGCTCGCTCGGGCGGGAGGCGTACAATGAGCAGTTCTTC
NA TRBJ2-1 NA TRBV19 CATSTGGGGYNEQFF TGTGCCACCTCAACCGGTGGGGGAGGCTACAATGAGCAGTTCTTC